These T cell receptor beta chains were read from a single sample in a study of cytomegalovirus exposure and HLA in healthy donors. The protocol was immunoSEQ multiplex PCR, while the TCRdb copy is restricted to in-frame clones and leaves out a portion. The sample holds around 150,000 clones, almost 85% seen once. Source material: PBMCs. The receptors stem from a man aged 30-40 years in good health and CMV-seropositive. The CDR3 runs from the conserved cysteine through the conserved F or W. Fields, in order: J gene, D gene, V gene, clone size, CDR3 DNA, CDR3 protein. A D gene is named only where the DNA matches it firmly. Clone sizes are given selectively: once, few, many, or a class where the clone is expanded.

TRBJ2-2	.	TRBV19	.	TGTGCCAGTAGCCTGGTGGGCGACACCGGGGAGCTGTTTTTT	CASSLVGDTGELFF
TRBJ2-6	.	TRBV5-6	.	TGTGCCAGCAGCTTGCGTTTTGCGGGGCTTGGGGCCAACGTCCTGACTTTC	CASSLRFAGLGANVLTF
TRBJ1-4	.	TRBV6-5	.	TGTGCCAGCAGAAAAGGACAACCTAATGAAAAACTGTTTTTT	CASRKGQPNEKLFF
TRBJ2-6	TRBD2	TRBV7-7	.	TGTGCCAGCAGCTCTGGACTAGCGGGAGTATTTGGGGCCAACGTCCTGACTTTC	CASSSGLAGVFGANVLTF
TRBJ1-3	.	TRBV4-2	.	TGTGCCAGCAGCCAAGAGGCAGGGCTCTCTGGAAACACCATATATTTT	CASSQEAGLSGNTIYF
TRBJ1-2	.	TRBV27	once	TGTGCCAGCAGTACCGGAGAGGGAGGTCTTTCTGGCTACACCTTC	CASSTGEGGLSGYTF
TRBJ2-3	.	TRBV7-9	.	TGTGCCAGCAGCTTACTTTCGACTAGTTGGATAGATACGCAGTATTTT	CASSLLSTSWIDTQYF
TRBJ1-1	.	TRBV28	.	TGTGCCAGCAGTCCGCTCGGGGTAGCCATGAACACTGAAGCTTTCTTT	CASSPLGVAMNTEAFF
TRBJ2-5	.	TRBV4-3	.	TGCGCCAGCAGCCAAGAGTCCGAAGAGACCCAGTACTTC	CASSQESEETQYF
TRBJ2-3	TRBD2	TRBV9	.	TGTGCCAGCAGCGTAGTCCCGGGACTAGGAGATACGCAGTATTTT	CASSVVPGLGDTQYF
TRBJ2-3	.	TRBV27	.	TGTGCCAGCAGCCAGGGTACAGATACGCAGTATTTT	CASSQGTDTQYF
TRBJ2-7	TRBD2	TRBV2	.	TGTGCCAGCACGTCACCAGGGGCTACAACCGAGGCCTCGACTAGCGGGGTCCCCTACGAGCAGTACTTC	CASTSPGATTEASTSGVPYEQYF
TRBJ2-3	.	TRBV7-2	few	TGTGCCAGCAGCTTAGGTATGAAGGGGGGCACAGATACGCAGTATTTT	CASSLGMKGGTDTQYF
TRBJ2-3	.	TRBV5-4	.	TGTGCCAGCAGCTTGGCCTCAGTCGTTGCGCAGTATTTT	CASSLASVVAQYF